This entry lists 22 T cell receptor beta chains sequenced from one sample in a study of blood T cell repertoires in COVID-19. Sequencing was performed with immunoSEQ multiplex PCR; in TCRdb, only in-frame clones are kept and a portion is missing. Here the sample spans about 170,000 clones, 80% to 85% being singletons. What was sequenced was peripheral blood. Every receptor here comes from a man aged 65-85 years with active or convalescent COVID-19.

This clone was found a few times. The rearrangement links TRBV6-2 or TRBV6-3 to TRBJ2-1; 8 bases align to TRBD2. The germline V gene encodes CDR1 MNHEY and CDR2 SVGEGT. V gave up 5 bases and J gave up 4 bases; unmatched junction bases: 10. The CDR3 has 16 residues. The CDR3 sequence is CASSTGTRQIYNEQFF. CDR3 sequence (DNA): TGTGCCAGCAGTACCGGGACTAGACAGATATACAATGAGCAGTTCTTC.

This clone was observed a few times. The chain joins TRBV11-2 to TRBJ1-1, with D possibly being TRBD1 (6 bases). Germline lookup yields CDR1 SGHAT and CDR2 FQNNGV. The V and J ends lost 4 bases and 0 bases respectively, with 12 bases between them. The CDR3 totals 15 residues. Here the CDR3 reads CASSWSDSLNTEAFF. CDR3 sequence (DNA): TGTGCCAGCAGCTGGTCGGACAGTTTGAACACTGAAGCTTTCTTT.

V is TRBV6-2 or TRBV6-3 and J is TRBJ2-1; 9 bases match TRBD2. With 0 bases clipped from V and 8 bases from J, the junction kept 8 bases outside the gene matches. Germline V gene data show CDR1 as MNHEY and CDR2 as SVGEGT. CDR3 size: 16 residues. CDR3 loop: CASSYSRSAGGDEQFF. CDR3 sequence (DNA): TGTGCCAGCAGTTACTCGAGATCAGCGGGGGGCGATGAGCAGTTCTTC.

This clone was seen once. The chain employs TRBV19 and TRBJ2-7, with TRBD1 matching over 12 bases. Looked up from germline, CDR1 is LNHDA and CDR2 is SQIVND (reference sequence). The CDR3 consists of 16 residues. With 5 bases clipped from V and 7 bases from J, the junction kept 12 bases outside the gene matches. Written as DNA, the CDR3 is TGTGCCAGTAGTGACATTTGGGGACAGGGGGCGGAGGAGCAGTACTTC. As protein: CASSDIWGQGAEEQYF.

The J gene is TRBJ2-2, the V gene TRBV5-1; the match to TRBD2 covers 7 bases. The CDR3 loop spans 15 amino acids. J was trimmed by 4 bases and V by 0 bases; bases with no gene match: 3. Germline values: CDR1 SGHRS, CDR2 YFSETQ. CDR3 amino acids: CASSLGSGGTGELFF. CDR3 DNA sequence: TGCGCCAGCAGCTTGGGTTCGGGAGGCACCGGGGAGCTGTTTTTT. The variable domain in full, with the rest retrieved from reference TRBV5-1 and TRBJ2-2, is KAGVTQTPRYLIKTRGQQVTLSCSPISGHRSVSWYQQTPGQGLQFLFEYFSETQRNKGNFPGRFSGRQFSNSRSEMNVSTLELGDSALYLCASSLGSGGTGELFFGEGSRLTVL.

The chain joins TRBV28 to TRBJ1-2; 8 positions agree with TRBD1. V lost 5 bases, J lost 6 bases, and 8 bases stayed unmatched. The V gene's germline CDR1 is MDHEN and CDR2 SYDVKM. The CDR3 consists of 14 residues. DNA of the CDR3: TGTGCCAGCAGTGACGACAGGGGACGGAATGGCTACACCTTC. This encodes CASSDDRGRNGYTF.

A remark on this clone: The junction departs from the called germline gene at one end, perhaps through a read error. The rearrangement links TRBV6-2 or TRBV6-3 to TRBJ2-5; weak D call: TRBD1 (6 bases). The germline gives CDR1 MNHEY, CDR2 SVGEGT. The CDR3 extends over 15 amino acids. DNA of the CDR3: TGTGCCAGCAGTGACTCATACAGGGTGCAAGAGACCCAGTACTTC. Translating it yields CASSDSYRVQETQYF.

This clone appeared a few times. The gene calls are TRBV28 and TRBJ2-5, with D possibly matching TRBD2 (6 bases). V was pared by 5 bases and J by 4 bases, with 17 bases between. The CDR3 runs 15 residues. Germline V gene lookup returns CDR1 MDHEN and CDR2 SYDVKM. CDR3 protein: CASSLQALGGETQYF. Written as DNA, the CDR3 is TGTGCCAGCAGTCTCCAGGCCCTGGGGGGAGAGACCCAGTACTTC.

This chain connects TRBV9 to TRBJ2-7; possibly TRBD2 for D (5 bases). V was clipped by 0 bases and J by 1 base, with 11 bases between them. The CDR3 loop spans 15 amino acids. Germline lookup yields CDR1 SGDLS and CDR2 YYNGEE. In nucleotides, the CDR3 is TGTGCCAGCAGCGTAGAAACGGGAAGGTCCTACGAGCAGTACTTC. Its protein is CASSVETGRSYEQYF.

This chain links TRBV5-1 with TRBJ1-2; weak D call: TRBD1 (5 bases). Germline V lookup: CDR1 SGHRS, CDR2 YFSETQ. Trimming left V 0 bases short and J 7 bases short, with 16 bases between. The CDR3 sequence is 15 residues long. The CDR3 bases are TGCGCCAGCAGCTTGGGTCTAGGGGCAAGCTTTGGCTACACCTTC. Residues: CASSLGLGASFGYTF.

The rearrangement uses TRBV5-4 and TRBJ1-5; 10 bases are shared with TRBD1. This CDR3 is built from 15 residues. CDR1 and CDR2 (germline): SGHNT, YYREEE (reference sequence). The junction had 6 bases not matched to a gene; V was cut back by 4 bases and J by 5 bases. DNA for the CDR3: TGTGCCAGCAGCCCGGGACAGGGGAGCGATCAGCCCCAGCATTTT. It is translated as CASSPGQGSDQPQHF.

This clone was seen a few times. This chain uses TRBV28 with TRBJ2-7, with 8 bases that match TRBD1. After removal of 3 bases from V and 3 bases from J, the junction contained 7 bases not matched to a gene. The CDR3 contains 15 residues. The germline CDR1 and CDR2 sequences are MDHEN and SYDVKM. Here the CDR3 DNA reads TGTGCCAGCAGTTTGCGTAGGGACAGGTTCTACGAGCAGTACTTC. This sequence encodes CASSLRRDRFYEQYF.

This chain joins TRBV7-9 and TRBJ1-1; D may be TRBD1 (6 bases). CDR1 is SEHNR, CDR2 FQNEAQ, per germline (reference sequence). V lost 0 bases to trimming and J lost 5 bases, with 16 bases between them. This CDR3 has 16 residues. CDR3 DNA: TGTGCCAGCAGCTTAGCGAGTGGGAGGGGGAGGACTGAAGCTTTCTTT. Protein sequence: CASSLASGRGRTEAFF.

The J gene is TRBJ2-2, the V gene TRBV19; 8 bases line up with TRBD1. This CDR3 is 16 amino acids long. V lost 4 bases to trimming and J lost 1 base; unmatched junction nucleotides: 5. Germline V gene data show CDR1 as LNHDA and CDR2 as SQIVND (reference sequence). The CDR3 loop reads CASSTTGQVNTGELFF. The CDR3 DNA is TGTGCCAGTAGTACCACGGGACAGGTGAACACCGGGGAGCTGTTTTTT.

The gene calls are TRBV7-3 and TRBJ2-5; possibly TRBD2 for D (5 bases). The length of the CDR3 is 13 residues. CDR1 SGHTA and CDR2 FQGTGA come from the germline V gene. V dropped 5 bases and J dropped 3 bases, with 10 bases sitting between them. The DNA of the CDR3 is TGTGCCAGCAGCCGGGGAAGAGAAGAGACCCAGTACTTC. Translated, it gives CASSRGREETQYF.

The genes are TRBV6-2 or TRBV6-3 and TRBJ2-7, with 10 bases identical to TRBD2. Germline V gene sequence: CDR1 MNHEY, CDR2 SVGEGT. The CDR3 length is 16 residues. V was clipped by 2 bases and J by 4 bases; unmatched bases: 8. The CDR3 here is CASSYVPSGSFYEQYF. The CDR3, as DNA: TGTGCCAGCAGTTACGTCCCTAGCGGGAGTTTTTACGAGCAGTACTTC.

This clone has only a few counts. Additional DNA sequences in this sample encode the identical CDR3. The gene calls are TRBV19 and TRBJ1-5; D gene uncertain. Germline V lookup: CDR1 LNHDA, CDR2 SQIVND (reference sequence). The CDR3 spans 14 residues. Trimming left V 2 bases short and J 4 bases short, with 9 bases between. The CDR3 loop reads CASSIRDSNQPQHF. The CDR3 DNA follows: TGTGCCAGTAGTATACGGGATAGTAATCAGCCCCAGCATTTT.

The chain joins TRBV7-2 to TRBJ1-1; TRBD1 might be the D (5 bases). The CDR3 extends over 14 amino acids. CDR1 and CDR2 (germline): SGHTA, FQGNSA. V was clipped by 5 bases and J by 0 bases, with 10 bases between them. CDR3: CASSPDSLNTEAFF. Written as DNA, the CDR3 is TGTGCCAGCAGCCCCGACAGCCTGAACACTGAAGCTTTCTTT.

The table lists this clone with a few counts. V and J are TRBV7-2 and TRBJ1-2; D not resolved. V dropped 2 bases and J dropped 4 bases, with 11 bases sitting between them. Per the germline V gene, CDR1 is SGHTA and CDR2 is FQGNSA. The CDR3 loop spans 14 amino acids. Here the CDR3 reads CASSLSTVAYGYTF. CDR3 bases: TGTGCCAGCAGCTTATCGACGGTAGCCTATGGCTACACCTTC.

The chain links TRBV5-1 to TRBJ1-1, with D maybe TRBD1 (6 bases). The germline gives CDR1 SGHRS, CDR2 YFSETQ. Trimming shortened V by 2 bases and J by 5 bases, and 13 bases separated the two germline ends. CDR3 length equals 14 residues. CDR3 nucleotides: TGCGCCAGCAGCTTTACAGGGAGGGAGACTGAAGCTTTCTTT. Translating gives CASSFTGRETEAFF.

The DNA for the CDR3 is TGTGCCAGCCGGAGGGAGGTAAGCGATGAGCAGTTCTTC. This gives the protein CASRREVSDEQFF. The chain employs TRBV11-3 and TRBJ2-1, with TRBD2 as a possible D gene (6 bases). Germline V lookup: CDR1 SGHNT, CDR2 YENEEA. V was trimmed by 8 bases and J by 8 bases, leaving 16 bases between them. This CDR3 has 13 amino acids.

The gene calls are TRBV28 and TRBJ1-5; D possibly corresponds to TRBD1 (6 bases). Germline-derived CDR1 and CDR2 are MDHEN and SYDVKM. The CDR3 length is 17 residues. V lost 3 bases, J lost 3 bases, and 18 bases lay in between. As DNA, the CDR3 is TGTGCCAGCAGTTTGATTAAGACAGGAACATTCAATCAGCCCCAGCATTTT. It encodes CASSLIKTGTFNQPQHF.